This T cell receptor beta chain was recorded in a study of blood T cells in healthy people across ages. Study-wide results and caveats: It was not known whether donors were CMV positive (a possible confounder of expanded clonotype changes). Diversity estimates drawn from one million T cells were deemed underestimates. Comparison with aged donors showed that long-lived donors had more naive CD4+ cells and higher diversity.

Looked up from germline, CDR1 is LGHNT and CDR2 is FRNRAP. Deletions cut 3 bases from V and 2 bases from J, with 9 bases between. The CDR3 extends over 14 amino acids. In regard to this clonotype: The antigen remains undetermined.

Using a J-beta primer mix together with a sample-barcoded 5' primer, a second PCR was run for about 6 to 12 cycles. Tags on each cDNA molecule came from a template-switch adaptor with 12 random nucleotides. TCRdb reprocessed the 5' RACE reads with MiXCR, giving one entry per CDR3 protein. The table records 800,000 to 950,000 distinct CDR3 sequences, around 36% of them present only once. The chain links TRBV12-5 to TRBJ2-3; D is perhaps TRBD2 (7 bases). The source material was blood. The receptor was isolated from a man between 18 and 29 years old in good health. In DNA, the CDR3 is TGTGCTAGTGGTTTAGGGGGGGACACAGATACGCAGTATTTT. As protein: CASGLGGDTDTQYF.